These 27 T cell receptor beta chains share one sample of origin, sequenced in a study of T-cell reconstitution after alpha-beta-depleted transplantation in children. The TCRbeta library incorporated unique molecular identifiers. TCRdb analysed the PCR reads with MiXCR anew, one entry per CDR3 protein. The repertoire includes hundreds of thousands of distinct CDR3 sequences, over 10% of them detected once, and about 0.79% sits in the top ten. The specimen was PBMCs, collected before TCRalphabeta/CD19-depleted stem cell transplant. These receptors all come from a girl aged 2-10 years with congenital amegakaryocytic thrombocytopenia, due to receive a stem cell transplant.

This clonotype was seen many times. The chain couples TRBV11-2 to TRBJ2-7; TRBD2 matches at 8 bases. This CDR3 is 16 amino acids long. The junction had 10 bases not matched to a gene; V was cut back by 6 bases and J by 0 bases. Germline values: CDR1 SGHAT, CDR2 FQNNGV. This CDR3 reads CASRPTGGSSSYEQYF. DNA for the CDR3: TGTGCCAGCAGACCGACGGGGGGGAGTAGCTCCTACGAGCAGTACTTC.

This clonotype has just a few counts. The chain combines TRBV5-1 with TRBJ2-1, with D perhaps matching TRBD1 (6 bases). CDR3 length: 15 residues. The V and J ends lost 3 bases and 4 bases respectively, with 14 bases between them. Germline lookup yields CDR1 SGHRS and CDR2 YFSETQ. CDR3 coding DNA: TGCGCCAGCAGCTCCGGACAGAGCTTATACAATGAGCAGTTCTTC. Translation: CASSSGQSLYNEQFF.

About this clonotype: One end of the junction varies from germline; a read error may be responsible. This rearrangement joins TRBV6-5 to TRBJ2-7, with D tentatively TRBD1 (6 bases). The length of the CDR3 is 14 residues. CDR1 is MNHEY, CDR2 SVGAGI, per germline. CDR3 coding DNA: TGTGCCAGCAGTTTATTACAGGGTTTCGACGAGCAGTGCTTC. Translated: CASSLLQGFDEQCF.

In its sample, this clonotype was seen a few times. The chain recombines TRBV6-1 with TRBJ1-2; possible D gene TRBD1, 6 bases. The CDR3 is 17 residues long. Germline-derived CDR1 and CDR2 are MNHNS and SASEGT. V was clipped by 0 bases and J by 4 bases, with 18 bases between them. The CDR3 here is CASSEAWGTARGYGYTF. In nucleotides, the CDR3 is TGTGCCAGCAGTGAAGCGTGGGGGACGGCCAGGGGCTATGGCTACACCTTC.

This clonotype was observed at least ten times. The genes are TRBV28 and TRBJ1-2, with 7 bases identical to TRBD1. CDR3 length equals 15 residues. Trimming at V came to 7 bases and at J to 2 bases, leaving 10 bases not matched to a gene. The V gene's germline CDR1 is MDHEN and CDR2 SYDVKM. The CDR3 region has the DNA TGTGCCAGCACCCCGGTAGGGGGCCAAAACTATGGCTACACCTTC. Its translation is CASTPVGGQNYGYTF.

This clonotype has ten or more counts. This chain joins TRBV5-1 and TRBJ2-5, with D maybe TRBD2 (5 bases). In germline, CDR1 is SGHRS, CDR2 YFSETQ. CDR3 size: 16 residues. Deletions cut 0 bases from V and 1 base from J, with 13 bases between. The CDR3 loop reads CASSLGGSVVQETQYF. Here the CDR3 DNA reads TGCGCCAGCAGCTTGGGCGGGTCAGTAGTCCAAGAGACCCAGTACTTC.

This clonotype was counted between two and nine times. The rearrangement uses TRBV5-1 and TRBJ2-5; D gene ambiguous. V gave up 1 base and J gave up 6 bases, with 13 bases separating them. CDR1 is SGHRS, CDR2 YFSETQ, per germline. This CDR3 has 14 residues. In DNA form, the CDR3 reads TGCGCCAGCAGCTTGCACCAGTTTTTGAAGACCCAGTACTTC. Translation gives CASSLHQFLKTQYF.

This clonotype was seen a few times. J is TRBJ2-3 and V is TRBV4-1; D is undetermined. V was cut by 4 bases and J by 1 base, with 15 bases left in between. The CDR3 is 16 residues long. CDR1 and CDR2 (germline): MGHRA, YSYEKL. CDR3 bases: TGCGCCAGCAGCCCTACGGGCTCCCTCGGCACAGATACGCAGTATTTT. Amino acid sequence: CASSPTGSLGTDTQYF.

Here the CDR3 reads CASSLMGTDNSPLHF. CDR3 coding DNA: TGTGCCAGCAGCTTAATGGGAACGGATAATTCACCCCTCCACTTT. V and J are TRBV11-2 and TRBJ1-6; D unresolved. Trimming took 2 bases from V and 5 from J, leaving 10 bases between them. The length of the CDR3 is 15 residues. Looked up from germline, CDR1 is SGHAT and CDR2 is FQNNGV.

This chain joins TRBV5-1 and TRBJ2-2; D not resolved. CDR1 SGHRS and CDR2 YFSETQ come from the germline V gene. V was cut by 2 bases and J by 8 bases, with 7 bases left in between. The CDR3 covers 12 residues. The CDR3 sequence is CASSFPLGELFF. CDR3 in DNA: TGCGCCAGCAGCTTTCCCCTTGGGGAGCTGTTTTTT.

This clonotype was counted ten times or more. The genes are TRBV5-1 and TRBJ2-1; the D is unclear. In germline, CDR1 is SGHRS, CDR2 YFSETQ. The V gene lost 1 base and the J gene lost 2 bases, with 10 bases spanning the gap. The length of the CDR3 is 15 residues. The CDR3 DNA is TGCGCCAGCAGCTTGACGTCAACCCCCTACAATGAGCAGTTCTTC. Its protein product is CASSLTSTPYNEQFF.

This clonotype was detected only a few times. This chain connects TRBV5-6 to TRBJ2-5; perhaps TRBD1 as D (6 bases). The V end was cut by 0 bases, the J end by 5 bases, with 11 bases between. Germline V gene lookup returns CDR1 SGHDT and CDR2 YYEEEE. This CDR3 spans 14 amino acids. The CDR3 nucleotides read TGTGCCAGCAGCTTGGTCCAAAGGGGGGAGACCCAGTACTTC. Protein product: CASSLVQRGETQYF.

This chain uses TRBV3-1 with TRBJ2-3; 9 bases agree with TRBD2. Germline assignment: CDR1 LGHDT and CDR2 YNNKEL (reference sequence). The V gene end was trimmed by 4 bases and the J gene end by 4 bases; junction bases not matched to a gene: 6. The CDR3 has 15 residues. The CDR3 is CASSPTSGAADTQYF. Here the CDR3 DNA reads TGTGCCAGCAGCCCGACTAGCGGTGCCGCAGATACGCAGTATTTT.

This clonotype was recorded at least ten times. The chain joins TRBV6-1 to TRBJ2-7; 9 bases map to TRBD1. There are 15 residues in the CDR3. The V and J ends lost 0 bases and 5 bases, in that order; junction bases with no gene match: 5. Germline V gene sequence: CDR1 MNHNS, CDR2 SASEGT. DNA of the CDR3: TGTGCCAGCAGTGAAGCGGGACAGGGATACCACGAGCAGTACTTC. The encoded protein is CASSEAGQGYHEQYF.

Comments on this clonotype: The junction and the germline gene differ at one end; a read error may be behind it. The V gene is TRBV20-1, the J gene TRBJ2-2; the D gene is possibly TRBD2 (5 bases). Germline V gives CDR1 DFQATT, CDR2 SNEGSKA (reference sequence). The CDR3 runs 14 residues. The CDR3: CSSSKYPGTGELFF. In nucleotides, the CDR3 is TGCAGTTCTAGCAAGTATCCGGGCACCGGGGAGCTGTTTTTT.

This clonotype was detected many times. V usage is TRBV7-2 and J usage is TRBJ2-1; D perhaps matches TRBD2 (5 bases). Trimming pared 2 bases from V and 10 bases from J, leaving 21 bases between. This CDR3 is 16 amino acids long. The germline gives CDR1 SGHTA, CDR2 FQGNSA. The CDR3 here is CASSLRRTSFEGEQFF. CDR3 nucleotides: TGTGCCAGCAGCTTAAGAAGGACTTCTTTTGAAGGAGAGCAGTTCTTC.

The J gene is TRBJ2-7, the V gene TRBV6-5; TRBD2 matches 8 bases. The CDR3 totals 12 residues. The V gene's germline CDR1 is MNHEY and CDR2 SVGAGI. V gave up 8 bases and J gave up 5 bases; unmatched junction bases: 5. CDR3 region: CASFGRGNEQYF. CDR3 sequence (DNA): TGTGCCAGCTTCGGGAGGGGGAACGAGCAGTACTTC.

V gene TRBV12-3 or TRBV12-4 combines with J gene TRBJ1-2; tentatively, D is TRBD1 (6 bases). The CDR3 sequence is 15 residues long. V lost 2 bases to trimming and J lost 6 bases, with 16 bases between them. As DNA, the CDR3 is TGTGCCAGCAGTTTATCCCTTCGGACAGCCGATGGCTACACCTTC. The encoded protein is CASSLSLRTADGYTF.

This clonotype was found many times. The chain recombines TRBV12-3 or TRBV12-4 with TRBJ2-1, with 7 bases fitting TRBD1. This CDR3 contains 15 residues. V shed 6 bases, J shed 4 bases, and the junction held 9 bases outside the gene matches. CDR3 in amino acids: CASSRDRVPYNEQFF. The CDR3 bases are TGTGCCAGCAGCCGGGACAGAGTACCGTACAATGAGCAGTTCTTC.

This clonotype showed up just a few times. The rearrangement links TRBV5-1 to TRBJ2-7, with 10 bases aligning to TRBD2. Germline CDR1 SGHRS, CDR2 YFSETQ. The CDR3 consists of 14 residues. V lost 6 bases, J lost 2 bases, and 5 bases stayed unmatched. DNA of the CDR3: TGCGCCAGCAAAAGGACTAGCGGCACCTACGAGCAGTACTTC. Its translation is CASKRTSGTYEQYF.

This clonotype was recorded a few times. The V gene is TRBV5-1, the J gene TRBJ1-3; perhaps TRBD1 as D (6 bases). This CDR3 spans 16 amino acids. Germline assignment: CDR1 SGHRS and CDR2 YFSETQ. With 0 bases removed from V and 0 bases from J, the gap between germline ends came to 10 bases. The CDR3 sequence: CASSLGLTGSGNTIYF. The CDR3 region has the DNA TGCGCCAGCAGCTTGGGGTTGACAGGCTCTGGAAACACCATATATTTT.

This clonotype was counted at least ten times. V and J are TRBV12-3 or TRBV12-4 and TRBJ2-7; 12 positions match TRBD2. The CDR3 runs to 14 residues. After removal of 6 bases from V and 3 bases from J, the junction contained 3 bases not matched to a gene. The CDR3 reads CASRRTSGNYEQYF. The CDR3 DNA follows: TGTGCCAGCAGACGGACTAGCGGGAACTACGAGCAGTACTTC.

This chain links TRBV28 with TRBJ1-5; 7 bases match TRBD1. V was pared by 3 bases and J by 4 bases, with 9 bases of the junction left unmatched. CDR1 is MDHEN and CDR2 is SYDVKM in the germline V gene. The CDR3 consists of 16 residues. The CDR3 sequence: CASSLGGPQGNQPQHF. The CDR3 DNA follows: TGTGCCAGCAGTTTGGGCGGACCACAGGGGAATCAGCCCCAGCATTTT.

This clonotype was seen many times. V gene TRBV29-1 combines with J gene TRBJ2-1; TRBD1 aligns across 7 bases. Germline CDR1 and CDR2: SQVTM and ANQGSEA. This CDR3 region has 14 residues. The V segment lost 0 bases and the J segment 8 bases; nucleotides outside the gene matches: 7. CDR3 DNA: TGCAGCGTTGAAGATTTTGACAGGGTAGATGAGCAGTTCTTC. Amino acids: CSVEDFDRVDEQFF.

This clonotype was detected a few times. V and J are TRBV27 and TRBJ2-7; 7 bases match TRBD1. The trim removed 6 bases at V and 6 bases at J, leaving 20 bases unmatched. CDR1 and CDR2 from the germline V gene are MNHEY and SMNVEV (reference sequence). This CDR3 spans 17 amino acids. In DNA, the CDR3 is TGTGCCAGCAGGTCCGCAAGGCCCTCCAGGGGGATTGGCGAGCAGTACTTC. Translation: CASRSARPSRGIGEQYF.

V and J are TRBV4-1 and TRBJ2-7; TRBD2 matches at 12 bases. The CDR3 has 15 residues. V lost 8 bases and J lost 4; bases outside the gene matches: 9. Germline V gene sequence: CDR1 MGHRA, CDR2 YSYEKL. The CDR3 region has the DNA TGCGCCAGCTTTCTCGGACTAGCGGGAACTTACGAGCAGTACTTC. This sequence encodes CASFLGLAGTYEQYF.

The CDR3 nucleotides read TGTGCCAGCAGCGTAACCGGGACTAGCGTCGAGCAGTACTTC. It yields the protein CASSVTGTSVEQYF. The chain links TRBV13 to TRBJ2-7; TRBD2 aligns across 10 bases. The CDR3 covers 14 residues. V lost 5 bases to trimming and J lost 6 bases; unmatched junction nucleotides: 7. CDR1 and CDR2 (germline): PRHDT, FYEKMQ (reference sequence).